The clone carrying this T cell receptor beta chain was observed a few times. Per the original methods: Reference gene primers were amplified, and this amplification served to estimate nucleated cell counts. Data came from immunoSEQ multiplex PCR; TCRdb stores just in-frame clones and leaves some out. V, J and clone size were drawn from that table, and D and trimming were deduced from the DNA. This table has 95,000 to 110,000 clones, roughly 80% appearing once. CDR1 and CDR2 from the germline V gene are KGHSH and LQKENI. The CDR3 length is 15 residues. The trim removed 3 bases at V and 3 bases at J, leaving 7 bases unmatched. This record comes from a study of blood T cell repertoires in COVID-19. Study-level background: The United States, Italy and Spain were the sources of the acute and convalescent COVID-19 samples. PBMCs, B-cell-depleted T cells, or T cells were the source of the cDNA or gDNA that made up the material.

Specimen: peripheral blood. The clonotype originates from a human donor in a cohort sampled during active COVID-19. The rearrangement uses TRBV18 and TRBJ2-5, with 7 nucleotides matching TRBD1. DNA for the CDR3: TGTGCCAGCTCACCTACACAGGGGTCGGAAGAGACCCAGTACTTC. Its translation is CASSPTQGSEETQYF.